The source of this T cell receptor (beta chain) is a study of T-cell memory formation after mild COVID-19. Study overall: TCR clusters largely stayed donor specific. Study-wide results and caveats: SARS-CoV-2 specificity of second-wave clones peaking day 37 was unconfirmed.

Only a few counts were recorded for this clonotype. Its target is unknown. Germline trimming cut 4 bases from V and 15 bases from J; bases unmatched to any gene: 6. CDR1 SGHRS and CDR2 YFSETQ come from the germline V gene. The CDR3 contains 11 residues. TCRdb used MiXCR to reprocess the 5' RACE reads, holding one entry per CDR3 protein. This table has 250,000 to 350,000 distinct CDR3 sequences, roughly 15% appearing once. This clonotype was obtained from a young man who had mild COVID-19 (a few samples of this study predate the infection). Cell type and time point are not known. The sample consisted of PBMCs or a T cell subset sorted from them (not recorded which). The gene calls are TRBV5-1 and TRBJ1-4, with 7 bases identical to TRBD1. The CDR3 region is CASSAGTAMFF. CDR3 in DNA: TGCGCCAGCAGCGCCGGGACAGCAATGTTTTTT.